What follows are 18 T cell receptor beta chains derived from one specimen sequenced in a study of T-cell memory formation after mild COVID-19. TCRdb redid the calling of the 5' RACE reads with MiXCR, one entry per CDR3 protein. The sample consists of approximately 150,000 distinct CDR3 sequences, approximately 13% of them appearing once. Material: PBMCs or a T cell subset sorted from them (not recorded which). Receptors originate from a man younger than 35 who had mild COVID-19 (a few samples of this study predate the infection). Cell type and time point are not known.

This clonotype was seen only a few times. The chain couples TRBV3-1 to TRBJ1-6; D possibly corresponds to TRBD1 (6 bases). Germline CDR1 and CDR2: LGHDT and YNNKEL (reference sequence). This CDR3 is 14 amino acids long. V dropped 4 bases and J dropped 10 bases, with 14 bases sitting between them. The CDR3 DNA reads TGTGCCAGCAGCCCAGTAGGGGGAGGATCACCCCTCCACTTT. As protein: CASSPVGGGSPLHF. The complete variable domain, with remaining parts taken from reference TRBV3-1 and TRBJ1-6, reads DTAVSQTPKYLVTQMGNDKSIKCEQNLGHDTMYWYKQDSKKFLKIMFSYNNKELIINETVPNRFSPKSPDKAHLNLHINSLELGDSAVYFCASSPVGGGSPLHFGNGTRLTVT.

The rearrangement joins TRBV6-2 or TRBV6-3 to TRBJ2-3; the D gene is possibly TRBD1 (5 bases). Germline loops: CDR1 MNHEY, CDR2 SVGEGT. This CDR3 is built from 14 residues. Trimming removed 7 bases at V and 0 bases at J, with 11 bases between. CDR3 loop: CASIVGPSTDTQYF. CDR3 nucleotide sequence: TGTGCCAGCATCGTGGGGCCTAGCACAGATACGCAGTATTTT.

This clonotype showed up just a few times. The CDR3 protein is CASSQTSGYNTDTQYF. The CDR3 region has the DNA TGTGCCAGCAGCCAAACTAGCGGGTATAACACAGATACGCAGTATTTT. The gene calls are TRBV7-3 and TRBJ2-3, with 9 bases lining up with TRBD2. The V and J ends lost 5 bases and 2 bases, in that order; junction bases with no gene match: 8. This CDR3 has 16 amino acids. Germline V gene lookup returns CDR1 SGHTA and CDR2 FQGTGA.

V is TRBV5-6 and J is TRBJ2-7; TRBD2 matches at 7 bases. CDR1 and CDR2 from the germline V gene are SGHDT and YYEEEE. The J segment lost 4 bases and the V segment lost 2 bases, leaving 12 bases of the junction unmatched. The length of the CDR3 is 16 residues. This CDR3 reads CASSLFPGTTQYEQYV. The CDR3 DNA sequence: TGTGCCAGCAGCTTATTCCCCGGGACTACACAGTACGAGCAGTACGTC.

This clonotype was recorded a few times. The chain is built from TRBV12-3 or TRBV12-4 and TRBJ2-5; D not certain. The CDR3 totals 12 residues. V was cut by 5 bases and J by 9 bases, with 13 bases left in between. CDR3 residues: CASSQQTKAQYF. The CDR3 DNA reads TGTGCCAGCAGTCAACAGACCAAGGCCCAGTACTTC.

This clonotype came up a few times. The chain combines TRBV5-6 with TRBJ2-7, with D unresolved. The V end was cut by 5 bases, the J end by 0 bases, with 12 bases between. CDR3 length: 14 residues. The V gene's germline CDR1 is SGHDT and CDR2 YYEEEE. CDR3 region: CASSVSSLSYEQYV. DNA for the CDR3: TGTGCCAGCAGTGTGTCGAGCCTCTCCTACGAGCAGTACGTC.

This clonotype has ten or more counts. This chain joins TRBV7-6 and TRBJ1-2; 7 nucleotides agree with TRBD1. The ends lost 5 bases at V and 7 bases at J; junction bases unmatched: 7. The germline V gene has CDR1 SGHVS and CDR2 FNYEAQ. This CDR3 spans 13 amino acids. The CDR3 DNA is TGTGCCAGCAGCACTTATGACAGGGCTGGCTACACCTTC. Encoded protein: CASSTYDRAGYTF.

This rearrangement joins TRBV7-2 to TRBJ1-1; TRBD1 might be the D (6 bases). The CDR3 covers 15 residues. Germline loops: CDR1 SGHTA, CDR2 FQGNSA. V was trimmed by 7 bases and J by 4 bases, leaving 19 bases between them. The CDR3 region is CASILVWGLGTEAFF. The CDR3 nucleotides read TGTGCCAGCATCCTGGTTTGGGGGCTCGGCACTGAAGCTTTCTTT.

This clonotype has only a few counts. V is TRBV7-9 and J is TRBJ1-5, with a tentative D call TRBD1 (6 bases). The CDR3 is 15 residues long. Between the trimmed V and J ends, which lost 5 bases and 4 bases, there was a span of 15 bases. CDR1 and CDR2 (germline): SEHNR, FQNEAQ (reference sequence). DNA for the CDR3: TGTGCCAGCAGCCTCGCAGGGGCTTTAAATCAGCCCCAGCATTTT. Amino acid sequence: CASSLAGALNQPQHF.

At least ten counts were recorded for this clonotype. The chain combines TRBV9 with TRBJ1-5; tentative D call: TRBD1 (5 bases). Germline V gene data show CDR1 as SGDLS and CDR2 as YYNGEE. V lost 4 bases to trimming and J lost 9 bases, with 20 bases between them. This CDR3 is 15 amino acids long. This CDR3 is CASSPRAGINSPQHF. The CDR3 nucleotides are TGTGCCAGCAGCCCAAGGGCAGGGATTAACTCGCCCCAGCATTTT.

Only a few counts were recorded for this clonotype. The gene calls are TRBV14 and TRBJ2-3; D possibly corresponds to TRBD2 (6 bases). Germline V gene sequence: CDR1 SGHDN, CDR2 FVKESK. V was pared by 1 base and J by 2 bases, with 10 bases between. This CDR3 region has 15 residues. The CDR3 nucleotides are TGTGCCAGCAGCCAAGTTGCGGGGCTCACAGATACGCAGTATTTT. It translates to CASSQVAGLTDTQYF.

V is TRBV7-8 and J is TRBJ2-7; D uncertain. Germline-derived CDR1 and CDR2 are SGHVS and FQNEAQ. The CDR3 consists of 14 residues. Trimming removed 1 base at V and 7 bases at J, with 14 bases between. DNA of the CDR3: TGTGCCAGCAGCTTAGGGGCCCCTGCTGGGGAGCAGTACTTC. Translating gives CASSLGAPAGEQYF.

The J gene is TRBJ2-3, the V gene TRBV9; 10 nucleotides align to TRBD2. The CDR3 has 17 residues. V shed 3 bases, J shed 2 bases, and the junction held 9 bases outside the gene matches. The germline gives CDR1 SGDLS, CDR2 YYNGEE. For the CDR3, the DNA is TGTGCCAGCAGCGGCCGGGGGAGCGGGGGGGCCACAGATACGCAGTATTTT. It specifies CASSGRGSGGATDTQYF.

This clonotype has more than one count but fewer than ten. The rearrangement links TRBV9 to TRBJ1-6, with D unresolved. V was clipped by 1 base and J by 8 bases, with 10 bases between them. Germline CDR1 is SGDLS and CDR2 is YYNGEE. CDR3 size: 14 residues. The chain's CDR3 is CASSVSSSYSPLHF. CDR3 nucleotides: TGTGCCAGCAGCGTATCGAGTTCATATTCACCCCTCCACTTT.

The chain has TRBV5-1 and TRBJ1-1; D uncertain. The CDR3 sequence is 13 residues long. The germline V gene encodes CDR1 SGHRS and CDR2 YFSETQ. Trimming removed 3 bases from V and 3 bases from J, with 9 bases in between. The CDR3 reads CASSYGRYTEAFF. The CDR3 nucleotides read TGCGCCAGCAGCTATGGACGGTACACTGAAGCTTTCTTT.

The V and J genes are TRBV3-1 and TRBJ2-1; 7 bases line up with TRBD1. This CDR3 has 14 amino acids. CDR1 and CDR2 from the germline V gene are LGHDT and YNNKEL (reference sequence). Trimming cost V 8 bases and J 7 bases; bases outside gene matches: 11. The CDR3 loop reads CASEFSTGRNEQFF. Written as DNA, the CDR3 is TGTGCCAGCGAATTTTCGACAGGGCGGAATGAGCAGTTCTTC.

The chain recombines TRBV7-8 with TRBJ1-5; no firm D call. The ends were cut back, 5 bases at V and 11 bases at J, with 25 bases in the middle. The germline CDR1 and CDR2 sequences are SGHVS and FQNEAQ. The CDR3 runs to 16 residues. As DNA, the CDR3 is TGTGCCAGCAGCCCAGTTGGCGGGTCCTTTGTCTCGGCCCAGCATTTT. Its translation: CASSPVGGSFVSAQHF.

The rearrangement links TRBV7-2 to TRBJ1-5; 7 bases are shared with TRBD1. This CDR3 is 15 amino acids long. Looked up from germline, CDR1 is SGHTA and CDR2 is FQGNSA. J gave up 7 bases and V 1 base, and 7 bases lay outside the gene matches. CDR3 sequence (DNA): TGTGCCAGCAGCTTAGAGAAGGGGGCGTGGCAGCCCCAGCATTTT. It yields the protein CASSLEKGAWQPQHF. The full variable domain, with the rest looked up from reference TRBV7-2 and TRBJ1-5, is GAGVSQSPSNKVTEKGKDVELRCDPISGHTALYWYRQSLGQGLEFLIYFQGNSAPDKSGLPSDRFSAERTGGSVSTLTIQRTQQEDSAVYLCASSLEKGAWQPQHFGDGTRLSIL.